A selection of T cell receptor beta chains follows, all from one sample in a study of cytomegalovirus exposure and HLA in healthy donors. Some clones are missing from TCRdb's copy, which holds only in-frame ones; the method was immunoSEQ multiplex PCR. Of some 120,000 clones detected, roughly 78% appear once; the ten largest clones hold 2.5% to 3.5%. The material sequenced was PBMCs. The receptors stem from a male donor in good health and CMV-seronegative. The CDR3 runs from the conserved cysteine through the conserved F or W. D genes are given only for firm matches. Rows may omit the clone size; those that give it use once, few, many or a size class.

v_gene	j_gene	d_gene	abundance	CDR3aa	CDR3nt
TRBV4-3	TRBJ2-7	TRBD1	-	CASSQEGTAPYEQYF	TGCGCCAGCAGCCAAGAAGGGACAGCGCCCTACGAGCAGTACTTC
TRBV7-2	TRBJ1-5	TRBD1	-	CASSRIGGLSQPQHF	TGTGCCAGCAGCCGTATAGGGGGCTTGAGTCAGCCCCAGCATTTT
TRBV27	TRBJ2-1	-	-	CASSFSVSSYNEQFF	TGTGCCAGCAGTTTCTCCGTTAGCTCCTACAATGAGCAGTTCTTC
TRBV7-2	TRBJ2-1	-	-	CATGDYNEQFF	TGTGCCACCGGTGACTACAATGAGCAGTTCTTC
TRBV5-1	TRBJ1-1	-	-	CASSSQTGNTEAFF	TGCGCCAGCAGCTCTCAGACAGGGAACACTGAAGCTTTCTTT
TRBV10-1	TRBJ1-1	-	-	CASSERRGTEAFF	TGCGCCAGCAGTGAAAGAAGGGGCACTGAAGCTTTCTTT
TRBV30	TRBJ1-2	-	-	CAWRWAGYTF	TGTGCCTGGCGATGGGCTGGCTACACCTTC
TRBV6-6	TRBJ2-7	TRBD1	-	CASSWTGVEQYF	TGTGCCAGCAGTTGGACAGGGGTCGAGCAGTACTTC
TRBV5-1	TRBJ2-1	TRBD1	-	CASSSGTGYINEQFF	TGCGCCAGCAGCTCTGGGACAGGGTATATCAATGAGCAGTTCTTC
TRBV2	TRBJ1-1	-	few	CASRGGHMNTEAFF	TGTGCCAGCAGGGGAGGACACATGAACACTGAAGCTTTCTTT
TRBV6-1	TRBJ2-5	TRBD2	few	CASSGLALETQYF	TGTGCCAGCAGCGGACTAGCATTGGAGACCCAGTACTTC
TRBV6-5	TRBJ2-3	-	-	CASLQVAYSTDTQYF	TGTGCCAGCTTACAAGTAGCGTATAGCACAGATACGCAGTATTTT
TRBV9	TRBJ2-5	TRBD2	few	CASSQDGASGQTQYF	TGTGCCAGCAGCCAAGACGGGGCTAGCGGGCAGACCCAGTACTTC
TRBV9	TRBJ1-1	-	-	CASSVVDRQNTEAFF	TGTGCCAGCAGCGTAGTTGACAGACAGAACACTGAAGCTTTCTTT
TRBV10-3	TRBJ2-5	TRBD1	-	CAISRWSETGRAETQYF	TGTGCCATCAGTCGTTGGAGTGAGACAGGGCGTGCAGAGACCCAGTACTTC
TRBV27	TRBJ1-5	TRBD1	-	CASSASDREGNQPQHF	TGTGCCAGCAGTGCCTCCGACAGGGAGGGCAATCAGCCCCAGCATTTT
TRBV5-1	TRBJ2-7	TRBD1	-	CASSPLPPGQITYEQYF	TGCGCCAGCAGCCCCCTACCCCCGGGACAGATTACCTACGAGCAGTACTTC
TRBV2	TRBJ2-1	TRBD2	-	CASSGERENEQFF	TGTGCCAGCAGTGGTGAGCGGGAGAATGAGCAGTTCTTC
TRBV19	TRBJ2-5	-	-	CASSIEGEETQYF	TGTGCCAGTAGTATAGAAGGGGAAGAGACCCAGTACTTC
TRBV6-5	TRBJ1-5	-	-	CASSPQGGVQPQHF	TGTGCCAGCAGCCCCCAGGGAGGGGTTCAGCCCCAGCATTTT
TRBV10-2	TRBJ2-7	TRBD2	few	CASSAPGTTPMLAYEQYF	TGCGCCAGCAGTGCTCCCGGGACTACCCCGATGCTAGCCTACGAGCAGTACTTC
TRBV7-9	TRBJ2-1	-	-	CASSLRGAHEQFF	TGTGCCAGCAGCTTACGGGGGGCTCATGAGCAGTTCTTC
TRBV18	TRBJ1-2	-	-	CASSHRDLNYGYTF	TGTGCCAGCTCCCACAGGGATCTTAACTATGGCTACACCTTC
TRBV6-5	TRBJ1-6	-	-	CASSEAFFSPLHF	TGTGCCAGCAGTGAGGCCTTTTTTTCACCCCTCCACTTT
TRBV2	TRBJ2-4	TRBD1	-	CASSEWDREYF	TGTGCCAGCAGTGAATGGGACAGGGAGTACTTC
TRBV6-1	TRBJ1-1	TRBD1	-	CASSTGQGNTEAFF	TGTGCCAGCAGTACGGGACAGGGGAACACTGAAGCTTTCTTT
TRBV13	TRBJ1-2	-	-	CASSSGQNYGYTF	TGTGCCAGCAGTTCCGGACAAAACTATGGCTACACCTTC
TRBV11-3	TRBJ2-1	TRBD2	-	CASSAVSGGRYNEQFF	TGTGCCAGCAGCGCTGTCAGCGGGGGGAGGTACAATGAGCAGTTCTTC
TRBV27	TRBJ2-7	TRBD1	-	CASSPSTGGRTYEQYF	TGTGCCAGCAGTCCCTCGACAGGGGGCAGGACCTACGAGCAGTACTTC
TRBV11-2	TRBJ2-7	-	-	CASSLGPKRNSYEQYF	TGTGCCAGCAGCTTAGGCCCAAAGCGGAACTCCTACGAGCAGTACTTC
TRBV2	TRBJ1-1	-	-	CASPPTATSEAFF	TGTGCCAGCCCACCGACAGCCACGTCTGAAGCTTTCTTT
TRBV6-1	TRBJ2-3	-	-	CASSEFRDTDTQYF	TGTGCCAGCAGTGAGTTCAGGGATACAGATACGCAGTATTTT
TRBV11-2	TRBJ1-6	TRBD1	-	CASSYQGGGSPLHF	TGTGCCAGCTCCTATCAGGGGGGCGGATCACCCCTCCACTTT
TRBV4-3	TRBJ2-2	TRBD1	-	CASSLHRDRGPRGTGELFF	TGCGCCAGCAGCCTCCACCGGGACAGGGGGCCTCGGGGCACCGGGGAGCTGTTTTTT
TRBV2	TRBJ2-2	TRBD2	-	CAVPSGGEAGELFF	TGTGCCGTACCTAGCGGTGGAGAGGCCGGGGAGCTGTTTTTT
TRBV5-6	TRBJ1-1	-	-	CASSYGHSGTEAFF	TGTGCCAGCAGTTACGGTCATTCGGGCACTGAAGCTTTCTTT
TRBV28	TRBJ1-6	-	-	CATSNYNSPLHF	TGTGCGACTTCCAACTATAATTCCCCCCTCCACTTT
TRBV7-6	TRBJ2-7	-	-	CASSLQSGTTAYEQYF	TGTGCCAGCAGCTTACAATCTGGGACAACGGCCTACGAGCAGTACTTC
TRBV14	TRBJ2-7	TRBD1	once	CASSPGQGRHEQYF	TGTGCCAGCAGCCCGGGACAGGGTCGACACGAGCAGTACTTC
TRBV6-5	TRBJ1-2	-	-	CASSFRDYTF	TGTGCCAGCAGTTTCAGGGACTACACCTTC
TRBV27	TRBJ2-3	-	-	CASSLSRGSTDTQYF	TGTGCCAGCAGTTTATCGCGGGGAAGCACAGATACGCAGTATTTT
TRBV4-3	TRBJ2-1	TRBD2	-	CASSQDGLVRNEQFF	TGCGCCAGCAGCCAAGATGGACTAGTGCGGAATGAGCAGTTCTTC
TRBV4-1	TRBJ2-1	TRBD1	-	CASSQEVRTGRNEQFF	TGCGCCAGCAGCCAAGAAGTCAGGACAGGGAGGAATGAGCAGTTCTTC
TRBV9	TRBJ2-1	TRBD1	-	CASSSKGDRGHEQFF	TGTGCCAGCAGCTCCAAAGGGGACAGGGGACATGAGCAGTTCTTC
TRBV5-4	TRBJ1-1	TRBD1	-	CAAGQTNTEAFF	TGTGCCGCGGGACAGACGAACACTGAAGCTTTCTTT
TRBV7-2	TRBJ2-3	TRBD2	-	CASGRGGGTDTQYF	TGTGCCAGCGGGCGGGGGGGCGGCACAGATACGCAGTATTTT
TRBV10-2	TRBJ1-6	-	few	CASSVPYSPLHF	TGCGCCAGCAGTGTTCCCTATTCACCCCTCCACTTT
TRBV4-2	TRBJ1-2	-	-	CASTEESNYGYTF	TGTGCCAGCACCGAGGAATCTAACTATGGCTACACCTTC
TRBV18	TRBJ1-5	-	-	CASSHDNSVQPQHF	TGTGCCAGCTCACACGACAACTCGGTTCAGCCCCAGCATTTT
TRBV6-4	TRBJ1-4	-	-	CASSDRGGEKLFF	TGTGCCAGCAGTGACAGGGGTGGTGAAAAACTGTTTTTT
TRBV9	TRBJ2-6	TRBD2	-	CASSGPGRTSGGGANGLTF	TGTGCCAGCAGCGGACCGGGACGGACTTCGGGAGGTGGGGCCAACGGCCTGACTTTC
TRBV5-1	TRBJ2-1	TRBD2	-	CASTVGTSGIHEQFF	TGCGCCAGCACGGTCGGGACTAGCGGGATACATGAGCAGTTCTTC
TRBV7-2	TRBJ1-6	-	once	CASNPSVGPNSPLHF	TGTGCCAGCAACCCCAGCGTAGGTCCTAATTCACCCCTCCACTTT
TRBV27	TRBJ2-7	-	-	CASSFRDIFYEQYF	TGTGCCAGCAGTTTTCGGGACATATTCTACGAGCAGTACTTC
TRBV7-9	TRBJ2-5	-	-	CSSSFQAQETQYF	TGTTCCAGCAGCTTTCAGGCCCAAGAGACCCAGTACTTC
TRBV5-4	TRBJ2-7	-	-	CASSVDAGDEQYF	TGTGCCAGCAGCGTCGATGCAGGGGACGAGCAGTACTTC
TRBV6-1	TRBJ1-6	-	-	CASSEGRDSPLHF	TGTGCCAGCAGTGAAGGCAGGGATTCACCCCTCCACTTT
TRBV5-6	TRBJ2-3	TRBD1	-	CASSLRTGGDTQYF	TGTGCCAGCAGCTTACGGACAGGGGGAGATACGCAGTATTTT
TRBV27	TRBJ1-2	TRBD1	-	CASSSRTGSNYGYTF	TGTGCCAGCAGTTCCCGGACAGGGAGTAACTATGGCTACACCTTC